This T cell receptor beta chain derives from a study of blood T cells in healthy people across ages. Study conclusions and caveats: Per million T cells, TCR beta diversity dropped about linearly as age rose. Any changes in expanded clonotypes were possibly confounded, as donor CMV status remained unknown.

V gave up 5 bases and J gave up 8 bases; unmatched junction bases: 8. The CDR3 spans 13 residues. Combining a sample-barcoded 5' primer with a J-beta primer mix, a second PCR ran for 7 to 11 cycles. A template-switch adaptor containing 12 random nucleotides labeled each cDNA molecule. Each CDR3 protein is one row after TCRdb ran MiXCR on the 5' RACE reads. The repertoire includes approximately 830,000 distinct CDR3 sequences, 62% of them detected once, and 28% sits in the top ten. As concerns this clonotype: The antigen is undetermined.

The TCR sequence derives from a young man in good health. The sample comprised blood. V is TRBV12-3 or TRBV12-4 and J is TRBJ1-2; 7 nucleotides align to TRBD1. CDR3 nucleotides: TGTGCCAGCAGTCTACCGACAGGGCCCGGCTACACCTTC. Protein product: CASSLPTGPGYTF.